The rows below give T cell receptor beta chains drawn from one sample of a study of control samples from healthy donors and cancer patients. The repertoire was sequenced with immunoSEQ multiplex PCR; TCRdb's copy has only in-frame clones and lacks some. The profile shows some 110,000 clones, roughly nine tenths of them singletons. Input material: PBMCs. Receptors originate from a woman aged 50 to 65 with colorectal cancer. Both conserved end residues are part of each CDR3. A D gene is named only where the DNA matches it firmly. Expanded clones get a size class; other rows say once, few or many, or leave the size out.

v_call,j_call,d_call,clone_size,cdr3_aa,cdr3_nt
TRBV11-2,TRBJ2-7,.,.,CASSLPGTLSYEQYF,TGTGCCAGCAGCTTACCCGGGACACTTTCCTACGAGCAGTACTTC
TRBV7-9,TRBJ2-7,.,.,CASSLAGVSSYEQYF,TGTGCCAGCAGCTTAGCTGGAGTGAGCTCCTACGAGCAGTACTTC
TRBV4-1,TRBJ2-7,.,.,CASSQDISVVWDVASKSYEQYF,TGCGCCAGCAGCCAAGATATTTCTGTCGTTTGGGATGTCGCGTCGAAGTCCTACGAGCAGTACTTC
TRBV2,TRBJ2-3,TRBD2,.,CASSREAGVRDTQYF,TGTGCCAGCAGTAGAGAAGCGGGAGTTAGAGATACGCAGTATTTT
TRBV28,TRBJ1-5,.,.,CASSLASLSNQPQHF,TGTGCCAGCAGTTTGGCTAGCCTTAGCAATCAGCCCCAGCATTTT
TRBV24-1,TRBJ2-3,TRBD2,.,CATSDSYLAGGSGDTQYF,TGTGCCACCAGTGATTCCTATCTAGCGGGAGGGAGCGGGGATACGCAGTATTTT
TRBV5-1,TRBJ1-1,.,few,CASSLEGAVEAFF,TGCGCCAGCAGCTTGGAGGGTGCGGTTGAAGCTTTCTTT
TRBV6-2/TRBV6-3,TRBJ1-5,.,.,CASSYDGNQPQHF,TGTGCCAGCAGTTACGACGGCAATCAGCCCCAGCATTTT
TRBV5-1,TRBJ1-1,.,.,CASSLADMNTEAFF,TGCGCCAGCAGCTTGGCGGATATGAACACTGAAGCTTTCTTT
TRBV7-3,TRBJ2-2,TRBD2,.,CASSLLAGGANTGELFF,TGTGCCAGCAGCTTACTAGCGGGAGGAGCGAACACCGGGGAGCTGTTTTTT
TRBV5-1,TRBJ2-3,.,.,CASSLNPLGYTDTQYF,TGCGCCAGCAGCCTAAACCCCCTGGGCTACACAGATACGCAGTATTTT
TRBV3-1/TRBV3-2,TRBJ1-1,.,.,CASSSRANTEAFF,TGTGCCAGCAGCAGCAGGGCGAACACTGAAGCTTTCTTT
TRBV11-1,TRBJ2-5,.,.,CASSKRDRETQYF,TGTGCCAGCAGCAAAAGGGATAGGGAGACCCAGTACTTC
TRBV7-5,TRBJ1-2,.,.,CVRSLAGRVYGYTF,TGTGTCAGAAGCTTAGCCGGCAGGGTGTATGGCTACACCTTC
TRBV7-6,TRBJ2-5,.,.,CASRERGTETQYF,TGTGCCAGCAGGGAGAGGGGTACGGAGACCCAGTACTTC
TRBV5-1,TRBJ1-5,.,.,CASSPDGNQPQHF,TGCGCCAGCAGCCCCGACGGCAATCAGCCCCAGCATTTT
TRBV5-6,TRBJ2-5,.,.,CASSSLGQNQETQYF,TGTGCCAGCAGCTCACTAGGACAGAACCAAGAGACCCAGTACTTC
TRBV4-1,TRBJ1-1,.,.,CASSQLRTVGEVTEAFF,TGCGCCAGCAGCCAATTGCGGACAGTTGGCGAAGTGACTGAAGCTTTCTTT
TRBV2,TRBJ1-3,.,few,CASSEYSSGNTIYF,TGTGCCAGCAGTGAGTACAGCTCTGGAAACACCATATATTTT
TRBV5-1,TRBJ1-2,.,.,CASSLGEDYGYTF,TGCGCCAGCAGCTTAGGGGAAGACTATGGCTACACCTTC
TRBV6-6,TRBJ2-4,TRBD2,.,CASSRGGATNIQYF,TGTGCCAGCAGCCGCGGGGGGGCCACAAACATTCAGTACTTC
TRBV4-1,TRBJ2-6,TRBD1,.,CASSQLTGGSGANVLTF,TGCGCCAGCAGCCAACTAACAGGGGGCTCTGGGGCCAACGTCCTGACTTTC
TRBV6-5,TRBJ2-5,.,once,CASRPGMAETQYF,TGTGCCAGCAGACCAGGGATGGCAGAGACCCAGTACTTC
TRBV18,TRBJ2-2,TRBD1,.,CASSYGQGYTGELFF,TGTGCCAGCTCATACGGACAGGGGTACACCGGGGAGCTGTTTTTT
TRBV2,TRBJ1-4,.,.,CASSGKGSSTNEKLFF,TGTGCCAGCAGTGGTAAGGGGTCCTCAACTAATGAAAAACTGTTTTTT
TRBV3-1/TRBV3-2,TRBJ1-3,.,.,CASSLSRRFSGNTIYF,TGTGCCAGCAGCCTTTCCAGGCGTTTCTCTGGAAACACCATATATTTT
TRBV10-3,TRBJ1-1,.,.,CAIGGRSGDTEAFF,TGTGCCATCGGAGGCAGGTCAGGAGACACTGAAGCTTTCTTT
TRBV5-8,TRBJ1-5,.,.,CASSLGPEAQPQHF,TGTGCCAGCAGCTTGGGGCCGGAGGCTCAGCCCCAGCATTTT
TRBV2,TRBJ2-4,.,.,CASSEAHGVGNIQYF,TGTGCCAGCAGTGAAGCGCATGGGGTAGGAAACATTCAGTACTTC
TRBV9,TRBJ2-1,.,.,CASSVFGATSYNEQFF,TGTGCCAGCAGCGTTTTTGGGGCAACCTCCTACAATGAGCAGTTCTTC
TRBV5-1,TRBJ2-2,TRBD1,.,CASKTGTGFTGELFF,TGCGCCAGCAAGACGGGGACAGGGTTCACCGGGGAGCTGTTTTTT
TRBV19,TRBJ2-7,TRBD1,.,CASSTPGQGSYEQYF,TGTGCCAGTAGTACCCCAGGACAGGGTTCCTACGAGCAGTACTTC
TRBV7-8,TRBJ1-3,.,.,CASSLDSPGNTIYF,TGTGCCAGCAGCTTAGACAGCCCTGGAAACACCATATATTTT
TRBV13,TRBJ2-5,.,.,CASSLGASGSETQYF,TGTGCCAGCAGCTTAGGGGCCTCAGGGTCGGAGACCCAGTACTTC
TRBV12-5,TRBJ2-6,.,.,CASGFSGANVLTF,TGTGCTAGTGGTTTTTCTGGGGCCAACGTCCTGACTTTC
TRBV5-1,TRBJ2-2,.,once,CASSLTSQSTGELFF,TGCGCCAGCAGCTTGACGAGCCAAAGCACCGGGGAGCTGTTTTTT
TRBV11-3,TRBJ2-5,.,once,CASSLRGGTGETQYF,TGTGCCAGCAGCCTGAGAGGGGGAACAGGGGAGACCCAGTACTTC
TRBV13,TRBJ1-1,.,.,CASSSTRDLQIEAFF,TGTGCCAGCAGCTCGACCCGGGACCTTCAAATTGAAGCTTTCTTT
TRBV28,TRBJ2-4,TRBD2,once,CASTTGGVAKNIQYF,TGTGCCAGCACCACTGGGGGGGTAGCCAAAAACATTCAGTACTTC
TRBV19,TRBJ1-5,.,.,CASSRTMRSGGQPQHF,TGTGCCAGTAGCCGGACTATGAGGTCGGGAGGGCAGCCCCAGCATTTT
TRBV9,TRBJ2-5,.,.,CASSVGSVPTTQYF,TGTGCCAGCAGCGTAGGTTCCGTACCCACGACCCAGTACTTC
TRBV30,TRBJ2-3,TRBD2,.,CAWRGLAGATDTQYF,TGTGCCTGGAGAGGACTAGCGGGGGCCACAGATACGCAGTATTTT
TRBV5-1,TRBJ1-4,TRBD1,.,CASSYTGAQGTHEKLFF,TGCGCCAGCAGCTATACAGGGGCCCAAGGGACTCATGAAAAACTGTTTTTT
TRBV10-1,TRBJ1-1,.,.,CASMSGVGTEAFF,TGCGCCAGCATGTCGGGGGTTGGAACTGAAGCTTTCTTT
TRBV7-6,TRBJ2-2,.,.,CASSPRSSGLNTGELFF,TGTGCCAGCAGCCCCAGGAGTAGCGGACTAAACACCGGGGAGCTGTTTTTT